The entry below describes one T cell receptor (beta chain). Its specificity is not known. The data were obtained in a study of cytomegalovirus exposure and HLA in healthy donors. Vbeta (60) and Jbeta (13) primers were used in the PCR. The table came from immunoSEQ multiplex PCR; TCRdb's copy has only in-frame clones and leaves some out. The data contain roughly 88,000 clones, over 75% of them singletons. General study results and limits: V- and J-gene trimming in TCR beta was tied to a missense DCLRE1C variant by an analysis performed later.

Sequenced input: PBMCs. This clonotype was sampled from a man aged 25 to 40 in good health and CMV-seropositive.

CDR3 DNA sequence: TGTGCCAGTACTGGGTGGCACAGAGGGAAAGATACGCAGTATTTT. Translated, it gives CASTGWHRGKDTQYF. The chain recombines TRBV19 with TRBJ2-3; perhaps TRBD2 as D (5 bases). V was shortened by 7 bases and J by 5 bases, with 19 bases between the two germline ends. The CDR3 runs 15 residues. The germline V gene has CDR1 LNHDA and CDR2 SQIVND (reference sequence).